The next 11 T cell receptor beta chains were all read from a single sample in a study of beta chain features in type 1 diabetes (dated by TCRdb to the late 2010s). Library prep was done by the immunoSEQ multiplex PCR assay. The entire isolated RNA was reverse transcribed using the High Capacity cDNA Reverse Transcription Kit, and thus expressed TCRB transcripts were sequenced. In its TCRdb copy, this immuneACCESS table keeps in-frame sequences only and misses some clones. Where compared with another copy, unresolved V genes explain less than half of these, and the others have no known cause. The sample yields more than 150,000 clones; about an eighth were counted once. The ten largest clones take up about 0.66% of the sample. The sequencing input was central memory CD4+ T cells from blood. The receptors stem from a woman aged 18-30 years in good health.

This clone was counted many times. The sample carries other DNA sequences with the same CDR3. The chain joins TRBV7-9 to TRBJ2-3; a weak D match, TRBD2 (6 bases). Germline V lookup: CDR1 SEHNR, CDR2 FQNEAQ (reference sequence). Trimming cost V 1 base and J 3 bases, with 8 bases left between them. This CDR3 has 14 residues. The CDR3 region is CASSLGAGTDTQYF. Here the CDR3 DNA reads TGTGCCAGCAGCTTAGGCGCGGGGACAGATACGCAGTATTTT.

The chain is built from TRBV18 and TRBJ2-3, with 11 bases lining up with TRBD1. Germline V gives CDR1 KGHSH, CDR2 LQKENI. V was clipped by 3 bases and J by 3 bases; unmatched bases: 2. This CDR3 comprises 15 residues. CDR3 sequence: CASSPDRGQTDTQYF. The CDR3, as DNA: TGTGCCAGCTCACCGGACAGGGGGCAGACAGATACGCAGTATTTT.

The chain couples TRBV19 to TRBJ2-1; 8 bases line up with TRBD2. The V gene end was trimmed by 3 bases and the J gene end by 10 bases; junction bases not matched to a gene: 5. The CDR3 is 13 residues long. Germline-derived CDR1 and CDR2 are LNHDA and SQIVND (reference sequence). DNA of the CDR3: TGTGCCAGTAGTATCCCGGGACTAGTCGAGCAGTTCTTC. This encodes CASSIPGLVEQFF.

The rearrangement links TRBV9 to TRBJ2-2, with 8 bases that match TRBD2. Germline lookup yields CDR1 SGDLS and CDR2 YYNGEE. The CDR3 extends over 15 amino acids. Losses at the gene ends were 4 bases for V and 2 bases for J; bases not matched to a gene: 4. The CDR3 region is CASSRGLDNTGELFF. Here the CDR3 DNA reads TGTGCCAGCAGCAGGGGACTAGATAACACCGGGGAGCTGTTTTTT.

DNA of the CDR3: TGTGCCAGCAGTTTAACCAGGGGTAACTATGGCTACACCTTC. Its translation is CASSLTRGNYGYTF. The chain carries TRBV28 and TRBJ1-2; TRBD1 is a possible D gene (6 bases). The CDR3 consists of 14 residues. The V end was cut by 2 bases, the J end by 1 base, with 8 bases between. The V gene's germline CDR1 is MDHEN and CDR2 SYDVKM.

The chain combines TRBV7-2 with TRBJ1-5; 8 bases map to TRBD1. The trim removed 5 bases at V and 4 bases at J, leaving 1 base unmatched. Germline CDR1 and CDR2: SGHTA and FQGNSA. This CDR3 is 13 amino acids long. The CDR3 sequence: CASSRQGNQPQHF. For the CDR3, the DNA is TGTGCCAGCAGCCGACAGGGGAATCAGCCCCAGCATTTT.

The rearrangement uses TRBV10-3 and TRBJ1-5; D not certain. With 4 bases removed from V and 4 bases from J, the gap between germline ends came to 8 bases. CDR3 length: 13 residues. CDR1 is ENHRY and CDR2 is SYGVKD in the germline V gene. The CDR3 spells CAISGSQNQPQHF. CDR3 DNA: TGTGCCATCAGTGGGTCCCAAAATCAGCCCCAGCATTTT.

This chain connects TRBV7-2 to TRBJ2-5; D ambiguous. V lost 5 bases, J lost 4 bases, and 8 bases lay in between. CDR1 is SGHTA and CDR2 is FQGNSA in the germline V gene. This CDR3 is 12 amino acids long. The CDR3 loop reads CASSVGGETQYF. In nucleotides, the CDR3 is TGTGCCAGCAGCGTAGGCGGAGAGACCCAGTACTTC. Full variable domain (missing parts from reference TRBV7-2 and TRBJ2-5): GAGVSQSPSNKVTEKGKDVELRCDPISGHTALYWYRQSLGQGLEFLIYFQGNSAPDKSGLPSDRFSAERTGGSVSTLTIQRTQQEDSAVYLCASSVGGETQYFGPGTRLLVL.

The chain employs TRBV18 and TRBJ1-1; TRBD1 matches 7 bases. This CDR3 comprises 14 residues. From germline, CDR1 is KGHSH and CDR2 LQKENI. After removal of 6 bases from V and 1 base from J, the junction contained 5 bases not matched to a gene. CDR3 nucleotide sequence: TGTGCCAGCTCCGTGGACAGGAGGAACACTGAAGCTTTCTTT. Protein: CASSVDRRNTEAFF.

This clone occurred a few times. The genes are TRBV5-1 and TRBJ1-1; D unresolved. Between the trimmed V and J ends, which lost 3 bases and 1 base, there was a span of 10 bases. The germline CDR1 and CDR2 sequences are SGHRS and YFSETQ. This CDR3 is 14 amino acids long. CDR3 bases: TGCGCCAGCAGCTCCCCTGCGGGGAACACTGAAGCTTTCTTT. This translates into CASSSPAGNTEAFF.

This clone has ten or more counts. This CDR3 is CASSYVFTGTLYEQYF. As DNA, the CDR3 is TGTGCCAGCAGTTACGTCTTCACAGGGACCCTCTACGAGCAGTACTTC. The chain joins TRBV6-5 to TRBJ2-7; a possible D gene is TRBD1 (6 bases). The CDR3 runs to 16 residues. Germline values: CDR1 MNHEY, CDR2 SVGAGI. V was clipped by 2 bases and J by 3 bases, with 17 bases between them.